The 21 T cell receptor beta chains presented below share a single source sample, sequenced in a study of blood T cell repertoires in COVID-19. Only in-frame clones appear in the TCRdb table, and some are missing; sequencing was by immunoSEQ multiplex PCR. The table has around 53,000 clones, roughly 80% seen once. Sequencing was done on a sample of peripheral blood. The receptors were sampled from a man between 70 and 80 years old with active COVID-19.

The gene calls are TRBV29-1 and TRBJ2-5, with 7 bases matching TRBD1. Germline V CDR1 and CDR2: SQVTM, ANQGSEA. J was trimmed by 5 bases and V by 6 bases; bases with no gene match: 9. The CDR3 is 13 residues long. CDR3 in amino acids: CSVLTGAPETQYF. For the CDR3, the DNA is TGCAGCGTCCTCACAGGGGCTCCGGAGACCCAGTACTTC.

V and J are TRBV4-2 and TRBJ2-4; 9 bases are a match to TRBD1. V lost 1 base and J lost 8; bases outside the gene matches: 12. Per germline, CDR1 LGHNA and CDR2 YNFKEQ. The CDR3 spans 17 residues. CDR3 in amino acids: CASSQASGTGLLDIQYF. CDR3 nucleotides: TGTGCCAGCAGCCAAGCTTCAGGGACAGGGCTGTTAGACATTCAGTACTTC.

J is TRBJ2-7 and V is TRBV3-1 (or the pseudogene TRBV3-2), with TRBD2 identical over 12 bases. This CDR3 spans 16 amino acids. V lost 4 bases and J lost 2; bases outside the gene matches: 6. The germline V gene encodes CDR1 LGHDT and CDR2 YNNKEL (reference sequence). The DNA of the CDR3 is TGTGCCAGCAGCCCGAGGGGACTAGCGGGCCCCTACGAGCAGTACTTC. Translation: CASSPRGLAGPYEQYF.

The chain combines TRBV30 with TRBJ1-2, with unresolved D. The CDR3 runs 14 residues. Germline V lookup: CDR1 GTSNPN, CDR2 SVGIG (reference sequence). Trimming left V 2 bases short and J 0 bases short, with 10 bases between. DNA of the CDR3: TGTGCCTGGAGTACAGTGGGAGCTAACTATGGCTACACCTTC. It is translated as CAWSTVGANYGYTF.

The chain recombines TRBV28 with TRBJ1-1; D is undetermined. V lost 6 bases and J lost 1, with 9 bases in between. This CDR3 has 13 amino acids. Germline CDR1 is MDHEN and CDR2 is SYDVKM. As DNA, the CDR3 is TGTGCCAGCAGCGTCACCGGGAACACTGAAGCTTTCTTT. Protein sequence: CASSVTGNTEAFF.

The chain is built from TRBV28 and TRBJ1-5; 11 nucleotides agree with TRBD1. The germline gives CDR1 MDHEN, CDR2 SYDVKM. The J segment lost 4 bases and the V segment lost 5 bases, leaving 10 bases of the junction unmatched. This CDR3 region has 17 residues. The DNA for the CDR3 is TGTGCCAGCAGTCTCATCAAGGGGGACAGGGGGAATCAGCCCCAGCATTTT. Translating it yields CASSLIKGDRGNQPQHF. Supplemented by reference TRBV28 and TRBJ1-5, the full variable domain reads DVKVTQSSRYLVKRTGEKVFLECVQDMDHENMFWYRQDPGLGLRLIYFSYDVKMKEKGDIPEGYSVSREKKERFSLILESASTNQTSMYLCASSLIKGDRGNQPQHFGDGTRLSIL.

The gene calls are TRBV6-5 and TRBJ2-2, with 14 bases aligning to TRBD2. CDR3 length equals 15 residues. V shed 6 bases and J 5 bases; nucleotides not matched to a gene: 2. Germline V lookup: CDR1 MNHEY, CDR2 SVGAGI. DNA of the CDR3: TGTGCCAGCAGGGGACTAGCGGGAGTAACCGGGGAGCTGTTTTTT. This encodes CASRGLAGVTGELFF.

J is TRBJ2-1 and V is TRBV7-7, with a tentative D call TRBD2 (6 bases). V shed 0 bases and J shed 4 bases, with 10 bases lying between them. CDR1 is SSHAT, CDR2 FNYEAQ, per germline (reference sequence). CDR3 length: 15 amino acids. CDR3 residues: CASSLAAGPYNEQFF. The CDR3, as DNA: TGTGCCAGCAGCTTAGCGGCGGGGCCTTACAATGAGCAGTTCTTC.

The chain has TRBV4-3 and TRBJ2-1; 7 positions agree with TRBD2. The length of the CDR3 is 21 residues. The J segment lost 0 bases and the V segment lost 0 bases, leaving 17 bases of the junction unmatched. Per the germline V gene, CDR1 is LGHNA and CDR2 is YSLEER. The CDR3 sequence: CASSQDWGGSDVWSSYNEQFF. DNA for the CDR3: TGCGCCAGCAGCCAAGATTGGGGCGGGAGCGACGTTTGGAGCTCCTACAATGAGCAGTTCTTC.

The J gene is TRBJ2-7, the V gene TRBV28; 10 bases agree with TRBD2. Germline CDR1 reads MDHEN; CDR2 reads SYDVKM. V was pared by 5 bases and J by 0 bases, with 7 bases of the junction left unmatched. The CDR3 consists of 16 residues. CDR3 region: CASSGWSGGGSYEQYF. CDR3 DNA: TGTGCCAGCAGTGGGTGGAGCGGGGGGGGCTCCTACGAGCAGTACTTC.

This chain uses TRBV5-1 with TRBJ1-5, with a weak D call TRBD1 (5 bases). Germline V gene data show CDR1 as SGHRS and CDR2 as YFSETQ. The CDR3 is made up of 14 amino acids. Trimming took off 0 bases at V and 4 bases at J, with 8 bases between the two ends. In DNA form, the CDR3 reads TGCGCCAGCAGCTTGGGACAGCCAAATCAGCCCCAGCATTTT. Translation: CASSLGQPNQPQHF.

This clone has just one count. One end of the junction is discordant with germline, which a read error may explain. V and J are TRBV5-1 and TRBJ2-1; 7 bases line up with TRBD2. Germline CDR1 reads SGHRS; CDR2 reads YFSETQ. The CDR3 runs 16 residues. The CDR3 loop is CASSLEPGLRYSEQFF. In DNA form, the CDR3 reads TGCGCCAGCAGCTTGGAACCGGGACTACGATACAGTGAGCAGTTCTTC.

The CDR3 DNA follows: TGCGCCAGCAGCCGGACTAGCGGGATGGTCAATGAGCAGTTCTTC. Translated, it gives CASSRTSGMVNEQFF. V is TRBV5-1 and J is TRBJ2-1, with 12 bases fitting TRBD2. The CDR3 has 15 amino acids. V lost 4 bases and J lost 6; bases outside the gene matches: 5. Germline assignment: CDR1 SGHRS and CDR2 YFSETQ. Full variable domain (rest looked up from reference TRBV5-1 and TRBJ2-1): KAGVTQTPRYLIKTRGQQVTLSCSPISGHRSVSWYQQTPGQGLQFLFEYFSETQRNKGNFPGRFSGRQFSNSRSEMNVSTLELGDSALYLCASSRTSGMVNEQFFGPGTRLTVL.

CDR3 sequence (DNA): TGTGCCAGCACCGACAGGGAAGGGGGCTACACCTTC. It is translated as CASTDREGGYTF. V usage is TRBV6-6 and J usage is TRBJ1-2; 7 nucleotides agree with TRBD1. Trimming removed 7 bases from V and 8 bases from J; junction bases left unmatched: 7. Germline lookup yields CDR1 MNHNY and CDR2 SVGAGI (reference sequence). The length of the CDR3 is 12 residues.

The chain recombines TRBV30 with TRBJ2-3, with D unresolved. The germline V gene encodes CDR1 GTSNPN and CDR2 SVGIG (reference sequence). CDR3 length: 12 residues. The V end was cut by 3 bases, the J end by 2 bases, with 6 bases between. The chain's CDR3 is CAWSKITDTQYF. The CDR3 region has the DNA TGTGCCTGGAGCAAAATCACAGATACGCAGTATTTT. Supplemented by reference TRBV30 and TRBJ2-3, the full variable domain reads SQTIHQWPATLVQPVGSPLSLECTVEGTSNPNLYWYRQAAGRGLQLLFYSVGIGQISSEVPQNLSASRPQDRQFILSSKKLLLSDSGFYLCAWSKITDTQYFGPGTRLTVL.

The chain links TRBV6-5 to TRBJ2-1, with 11 bases matching TRBD2. The CDR3 contains 15 residues. CDR1 is MNHEY, CDR2 SVGAGI, per germline. V gave up 0 bases and J gave up 7 bases; unmatched junction bases: 2. CDR3 amino acids: CASSYSSGRGNEQFF. CDR3 coding DNA: TGTGCCAGCAGTTACTCTAGCGGGAGGGGGAATGAGCAGTTCTTC.

This chain connects TRBV7-3 to TRBJ2-2, with D possibly TRBD2 on 5 matching bases. V shed 2 bases and J shed 4 bases, with 17 bases lying between them. This CDR3 has 17 residues. Looked up from germline, CDR1 is SGHTA and CDR2 is FQGTGA. CDR3 bases: TGTGCCAGCAGCTTAGGGGTTGGAGGCACGGGCACCGGGGAGCTGTTTTTT. Its protein product is CASSLGVGGTGTGELFF.

The genes are TRBV27 and TRBJ2-4; a weak D match, TRBD1 (6 bases). The germline V gene has CDR1 MNHEY and CDR2 SMNVEV (reference sequence). The CDR3 covers 15 residues. V dropped 4 bases and J dropped 3 bases, with 13 bases sitting between them. DNA of the CDR3: TGTGCCAGCAGTTCAGGGGTCGTAGGCAAAAACATTCAGTACTTC. Protein sequence: CASSSGVVGKNIQYF.

V and J are TRBV28 and TRBJ1-5; maybe TRBD1 (6 bases). The CDR3 contains 15 residues. Trimming cost V 6 bases and J 4 bases, with 16 bases left between them. CDR1 is MDHEN and CDR2 is SYDVKM in the germline V gene. DNA of the CDR3: TGTGCCAGCAGCCGACAGACAGGCCTTAATCAGCCCCAGCATTTT. It codes for CASSRQTGLNQPQHF.

The count of this clone is one. The rearrangement links TRBV11-2 to TRBJ2-1; 7 bases are a match to TRBD1. Looked up from germline, CDR1 is SGHAT and CDR2 is FQNNGV. The CDR3 length is 17 residues. The J segment lost 8 bases and the V segment lost 0 bases, leaving 13 bases of the junction unmatched. The CDR3 nucleotides are TGTGCCAGCAGCTTAGATCTAGACGGGACAGTCTTCCATGAGCAGTTCTTC. This translates into CASSLDLDGTVFHEQFF.

CDR3 nucleotides: TGTGCCAGTAGTGGAGCCCCGGGTTACTACGAGCAGTACTTC. Translated: CASSGAPGYYEQYF. This chain connects TRBV19 to TRBJ2-7, with D unclear. Per germline, CDR1 LNHDA and CDR2 SQIVND (reference sequence). This CDR3 is built from 14 residues. The germline V and J ends were trimmed by 5 bases and 3 bases, with 14 bases remaining between them.